This T cell receptor (beta chain) was recorded in a study of CD8 T cells in ankylosing spondylitis. Overall study results and limits: Within ankylosing spondylitis blood, a TCR beta motif made up of several highly homologous variants appeared to be characteristic. Clones linked with disease were CD8+ and fairly uncommon in the peripheral blood. Prior work had noted some motif variants in reactive arthritis blood and synovial fluid.

Via MiXCR, TCRdb re-called the 5' RACE reads, giving one row per CDR3 protein. The repertoire holds some 150,000 distinct CDR3 sequences, with about 42% as singletons. With respect to this clonotype: Its antigen is currently unknown.

CDR3 length: 14 amino acids. This clonotype was sampled from a male donor with ankylosing spondylitis. The material sequenced was synovial fluid, either unsorted or a sorted T cell fraction (not recorded which). The chain links TRBV21-1 to TRBJ2-2; the table's D gene call, TRBD1, was not cross checked with the DNA. TRBV21-1 is reported as a pseudogene. The CDR3 DNA sequence: TGTGCCAGCCCCGGGACGGCTAACACCGGGGAGCTGTTTTTT. Residues: CASPGTANTGELFF.